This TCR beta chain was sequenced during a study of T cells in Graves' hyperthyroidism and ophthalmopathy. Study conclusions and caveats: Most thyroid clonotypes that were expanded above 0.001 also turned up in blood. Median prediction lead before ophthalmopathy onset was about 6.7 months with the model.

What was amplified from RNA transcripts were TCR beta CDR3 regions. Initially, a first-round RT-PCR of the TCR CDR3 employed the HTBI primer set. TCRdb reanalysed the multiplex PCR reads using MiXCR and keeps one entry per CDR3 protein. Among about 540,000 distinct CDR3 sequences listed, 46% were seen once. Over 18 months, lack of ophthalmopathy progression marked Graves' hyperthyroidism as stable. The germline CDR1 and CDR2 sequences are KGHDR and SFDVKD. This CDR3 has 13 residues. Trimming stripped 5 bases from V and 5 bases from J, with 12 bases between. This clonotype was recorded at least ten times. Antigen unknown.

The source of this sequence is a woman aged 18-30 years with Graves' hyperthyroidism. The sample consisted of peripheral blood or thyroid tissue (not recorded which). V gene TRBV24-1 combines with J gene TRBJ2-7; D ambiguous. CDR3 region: CATSVTGINEQYF. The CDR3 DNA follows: TGTGCCACCAGTGTAACCGGAATTAACGAGCAGTACTTC.